The 11 T cell receptor beta chains listed next were all sequenced from one sample in a study of T cell responses to AZD1222 COVID-19 vaccine. The assay was immunoSEQ multiplex PCR, and TCRdb's table has in-frame clones only and misses some. The table includes fewer than 120,000 clones, roughly 92% detected once. The starting material was peripheral blood, obtained on day 0 of AZD1222 vaccination. These receptors all stem from an adult in good health.

CDR3 sequence (DNA): TGTGCCACCAGTGGCGGCCTGGGACGAAACTCCTACAATGAGCAGTTCTTC. This encodes CATSGGLGRNSYNEQFF. V and J are TRBV24-1 and TRBJ2-1, with D perhaps given as TRBD1 or TRBD2 (5 bases each). V was shortened by 5 bases and J by 0 bases, with 16 bases between the two germline ends. The CDR3 sequence is 17 residues long. The germline V gene has CDR1 KGHDR and CDR2 SFDVKD.

The chain carries TRBV6-5 and TRBJ2-7; D is perhaps TRBD1 or TRBD2 (5 bases each). CDR1 and CDR2 (germline): MNHEY, SVGAGI. CDR3 length equals 13 residues. V was clipped by 6 bases and J by 1 base, with 10 bases between them. The CDR3 DNA reads TGTGCCAGCAGCCCGGGACCATCCTACGAGCAGTACTTC. Translation: CASSPGPSYEQYF.

The V gene is TRBV30, the J gene TRBJ1-1; the D is unclear. CDR1 is GTSNPN, CDR2 SVGIG, per germline (reference sequence). Between the trimmed V and J ends, which lost 0 bases and 1 base, there was a span of 9 bases. This CDR3 is 14 amino acids long. The CDR3 loop is CAWSVPVPNTEAFF. The CDR3 nucleotides read TGTGCCTGGAGTGTACCGGTACCGAACACTGAAGCTTTCTTT.

This chain links TRBV28 with TRBJ1-2, with D uncertain. The germline V gene has CDR1 MDHEN and CDR2 SYDVKM. The length of the CDR3 is 13 residues. V lost 8 bases and J 2 bases, leaving 12 bases between the germline ends. In nucleotides, the CDR3 is TGTGCCAGCGGGCAGCCGATGAACTATGGCTACACCTTC. Translation gives CASGQPMNYGYTF.

This chain joins TRBV11-2 and TRBJ1-2; 8 bases are shared with TRBD1. The CDR3 has 14 amino acids. With V trimmed by 1 base and J by 8 bases, 6 bases remained unmatched. Looked up from germline, CDR1 is SGHAT and CDR2 is FQNNGV. CDR3: CASSLVGQGQGYTF. The CDR3 bases are TGTGCCAGCAGCTTAGTCGGACAGGGTCAAGGCTACACCTTC.

The J gene is TRBJ2-2, the V gene TRBV12-3 or TRBV12-4; D is undetermined. Trimming shortened V by 8 bases and J by 4 bases, and 8 bases separated the two germline ends. This CDR3 is built from 12 residues. The CDR3 region has the DNA TGTGCCAGCCAAAACCCCACCGGGGAGCTGTTTTTT. Protein sequence: CASQNPTGELFF.

The V and J genes are TRBV6-5 and TRBJ2-7; D might be TRBD1 (6 bases). Trimming stripped 4 bases from V and 8 bases from J, with 24 bases between. There are 16 residues in the CDR3. Germline assignment: CDR1 MNHEY and CDR2 SVGAGI. The CDR3, as DNA: TGTGCCAGCAGTTCCCGAGGGGGACGAACCCGCTTGAAGCAGTACTTC. Translating gives CASSSRGGRTRLKQYF.

This chain joins TRBV5-1 and TRBJ2-7; D might be TRBD1 or TRBD2, each matching 5 bases. The CDR3 contains 13 residues. V was shortened by 2 bases and J by 3 bases, with 9 bases between the two germline ends. CDR1 and CDR2 from the germline V gene are SGHRS and YFSETQ. CDR3 in amino acids: CASSFRDVYEQYF. CDR3 nucleotide sequence: TGCGCCAGCAGCTTCCGGGACGTCTACGAGCAGTACTTC.

This clone has more than one count but fewer than ten. This chain connects TRBV28 to TRBJ2-7, with a weak D call TRBD2 (5 bases). Germline V gives CDR1 MDHEN, CDR2 SYDVKM. The V and J ends lost 2 bases and 2 bases respectively, with 7 bases between them. The CDR3 has 13 residues. As DNA, the CDR3 is TGTGCCAGCAGTTTAACCGGGACCTACGAGCAGTACTTC. Residues: CASSLTGTYEQYF.

This chain joins TRBV19 and TRBJ2-2, with D unclear. V lost 3 bases and J lost 3, with 8 bases in between. The germline gives CDR1 LNHDA, CDR2 SQIVND (reference sequence). The CDR3 has 14 residues. The CDR3 nucleotides read TGTGCCAGTAGTATGAACAGTTACACCGGGGAGCTGTTTTTT. Amino acids: CASSMNSYTGELFF.

The J gene is TRBJ1-2, the V gene TRBV25-1; D uncertain. The CDR3 extends over 13 amino acids. Trimming removed 6 bases from V and 3 bases from J, with 11 bases in between. Per germline, CDR1 MGHDK and CDR2 SYGVNS. CDR3 residues: CASSFTEYYGYTF. The CDR3 DNA reads as TGTGCCAGCAGCTTCACTGAGTACTATGGCTACACCTTC.